The 23 T cell receptor beta chains presented below share a single source sample, sequenced in a study of immune characterization of retroperitoneal liposarcoma. TCRdb used MiXCR to reprocess the PCR reads, holding one entry per CDR3 protein. The table has around 10,000 distinct CDR3 sequences, roughly 23% seen once. Source material: blood. These receptor sequences come from a female donor with retroperitoneal liposarcoma.

The chain is built from TRBV12-5 and TRBJ2-2; no definite D call. V lost 4 bases, J lost 6 bases, and 9 bases lay in between. Germline assignment: CDR1 LGHNT and CDR2 FRNRAP. The CDR3 spans 13 residues. The CDR3 region is CASGSKGAGELFF. Here the CDR3 DNA reads TGTGCTAGTGGTTCTAAGGGTGCCGGGGAGCTGTTTTTT.

V is TRBV6-1 and J is TRBJ2-1; tentatively, D is TRBD2 (5 bases). With 6 bases removed from V and 10 bases from J, the gap between germline ends came to 13 bases. The CDR3 runs 12 residues. Germline V gives CDR1 MNHNS, CDR2 SASEGT. CDR3 sequence (DNA): TGTGCCAGCAGCAGCTGGGGAGCGGAGCAGTTCTTC. This codes for CASSSWGAEQFF.

This sequence joins TRBV20-1 and TRBJ2-1; either TRBD1 or TRBD2 may supply D (5 bases each). Germline lookup yields CDR1 DFQATT and CDR2 SNEGSKA (reference sequence). The CDR3 consists of 12 residues. Trimming took 1 base from V and 7 from J, leaving 8 bases between them. CDR3 residues: CSARGEGNEQFF. The CDR3 DNA reads as TGCAGTGCTAGAGGCGAGGGGAATGAGCAGTTCTTC.

This clonotype qualifies as medium-sized. The chain has TRBV6-1 and TRBJ2-3; D not resolved. V dropped 0 bases and J dropped 0 bases, with 7 bases sitting between them. Germline CDR1 is MNHNS and CDR2 is SASEGT. This CDR3 spans 15 amino acids. The CDR3 reads CASSEAYLSTDTQYF. The CDR3 DNA reads TGTGCCAGCAGTGAAGCGTACCTCAGCACAGATACGCAGTATTTT.

This clonotype was detected only a few times. This chain connects TRBV27 to TRBJ2-1; 7 bases line up with TRBD2. This CDR3 is 15 amino acids long. V trimming: 6 bases; J trimming: 3 bases; junction bases outside the gene matches: 8. Germline lookup yields CDR1 MNHEY and CDR2 SMNVEV (reference sequence). CDR3 residues: CASSPRGSNYNEQFF. CDR3 DNA: TGTGCCAGCAGCCCACGCGGGAGTAACTACAATGAGCAGTTCTTC.

This clonotype has a count of ten or more. J is TRBJ2-5 and V is TRBV6-6; D uncertain. The CDR3 length is 13 residues. The germline V and J ends were trimmed by 4 bases and 1 base, with 7 bases remaining between them. Germline V gives CDR1 MNHNY, CDR2 SVGAGI (reference sequence). This CDR3 reads CASSLNSQETQYF. Written as DNA, the CDR3 is TGTGCCAGCAGTTTAAACAGCCAAGAGACCCAGTACTTC.

This CDR3 is CASSFSSPTDTQYF. The CDR3, as DNA: TGTGCCAGCAGCTTCTCTAGTCCCACAGATACGCAGTATTTT. This chain joins TRBV11-2 and TRBJ2-3; D remains unclear. CDR3 length equals 14 residues. Germline loops: CDR1 SGHAT, CDR2 FQNNGV. Trimming removed 3 bases from V and 2 bases from J, with 9 bases in between. Together with reference TRBV11-2 and TRBJ2-3, the CDR3 gives the full variable domain: EAGVAQSPRYKIIEKRQSVAFWCNPISGHATLYWYQQILGQGPKLLIQFQNNGVVDDSQLPKDRFSAERLKGVDSTLKIQPAKLEDSAVYLCASSFSSPTDTQYFGPGTRLTVL.

This clonotype was picked up many times. This chain links TRBV4-1 with TRBJ1-2, with D unclear. The CDR3 covers 15 residues. Trimming cost V 6 bases and J 0 bases, with 14 bases left between them. Germline CDR1 MGHRA, CDR2 YSYEKL. The CDR3 here is CASSSEASSNYGYTF. In DNA form, the CDR3 reads TGCGCCAGCAGTTCGGAGGCAAGCTCTAACTATGGCTACACCTTC.

The V gene is TRBV4-1, the J gene TRBJ1-5; D unclear. The CDR3 consists of 13 residues. Trimming stripped 5 bases from V and 2 bases from J, with 7 bases between. From germline, CDR1 is MGHRA and CDR2 YSYEKL. CDR3 coding DNA: TGCGCCAGCAGCAGGCTTCGCAATCAGCCCCAGCATTTT. Its protein product is CASSRLRNQPQHF.

Worth noting for this clonotype: Sequence at one end of the junction differs from germline and may be a read error. V gene TRBV12-3 or TRBV12-4 combines with J gene TRBJ2-5, with 9 positions matching TRBD2. This CDR3 comprises 15 residues. The CDR3 reads CASSFVAGGEETQCF. DNA for the CDR3: TGTGCCAGCAGTTTCGTCGCGGGAGGGGAAGAGACCCAGTGCTTC.

This clonotype came up many times. The chain's CDR3 is CASSLGLGGAEQFF. The CDR3, as DNA: TGTGCCAGCAGCTTAGGGCTAGGAGGGGCTGAGCAGTTCTTC. This chain joins TRBV7-2 and TRBJ2-1; tentative D call: TRBD2 (6 bases). CDR1 is SGHTA and CDR2 is FQGNSA in the germline V gene. The V gene lost 1 base and the J gene lost 9 bases, with 13 bases spanning the gap. The CDR3 covers 14 residues.

The chain carries TRBV12-3 or TRBV12-4 and TRBJ2-2, with TRBD2 matching 8 bases. CDR3 length: 16 amino acids. J gave up 1 base and V 6 bases, and 7 bases lay outside the gene matches. CDR3 nucleotide sequence: TGTGCCAGCAGCCTTGGGACTAGTCAGAACACCGGGGAGCTGTTTTTT. Translation: CASSLGTSQNTGELFF.

V gene TRBV11-1 combines with J gene TRBJ2-7, with TRBD1 matching over 10 bases. J gave up 4 bases and V 0 bases, and 12 bases lay outside the gene matches. This CDR3 spans 18 amino acids. Germline assignment: CDR1 SGHAT and CDR2 FQDESV (reference sequence). The CDR3 loop reads CASSLASLPGTGDYEQYF. As DNA, the CDR3 is TGTGCCAGCAGCTTAGCGTCTTTACCCGGGACAGGGGATTACGAGCAGTACTTC. The full variable domain, with the rest looked up from reference TRBV11-1 and TRBJ2-7, is EAEVAQSPRYKITEKSQAVAFWCDPISGHATLYWYRQILGQGPELLVQFQDESVVDDSQLPKDRFSAERLKGVDSTLKIQPAELGDSAMYLCASSLASLPGTGDYEQYFGPGTRLTVT.

This clonotype was observed many times. The rearrangement joins TRBV12-3 or TRBV12-4 to TRBJ1-2; TRBD1 matches 8 bases. V trimming: 6 bases; J trimming: 5 bases; junction bases outside the gene matches: 2. This CDR3 is 12 amino acids long. CDR3 in amino acids: CASRQGAYGYTF. DNA for the CDR3: TGTGCCAGCAGGCAGGGGGCATATGGCTACACCTTC.

V usage is TRBV9 and J usage is TRBJ2-4; D unclear. The better agreement between TRBJ2-5 and the DNA end casts doubt on the J call. Germline CDR1 reads SGDLS; CDR2 reads YYNGEE. The CDR3 contains 13 residues. CDR3 nucleotide sequence: TGTGCCAGCAGCGTAGGAGGAGAAGAGACCCAGTACTTC. Translation gives CASSVGGEETQYF.

This clonotype was seen only a few times. V is TRBV10-1 and J is TRBJ2-2; 9 nucleotides match TRBD1. Trimming removed 4 bases from V and 4 bases from J; junction bases left unmatched: 4. The germline gives CDR1 WNHNN, CDR2 SYGVQD (reference sequence). The CDR3 is 15 amino acids. CDR3 DNA: TGCGCCAGCAGTGGAAACAGGGGGCCCACCGGGGAGCTGTTTTTT. Protein sequence: CASSGNRGPTGELFF.

This clonotype was seen more than once but under ten times. The chain joins TRBV12-3 or TRBV12-4 to TRBJ2-1; D unclear. The CDR3 runs to 12 residues. V was shortened by 6 bases and J by 7 bases, with 10 bases between the two germline ends. This CDR3 reads CASRPLSNEQFF. CDR3 bases: TGTGCCAGCAGGCCTCTTAGTAATGAGCAGTTCTTC.

The table lists this clonotype with a count of one. The rearrangement joins TRBV6-1 to TRBJ1-2; D is unresolved. The V gene lost 5 bases and the J gene lost 2 bases, with 18 bases spanning the gap. The length of the CDR3 is 16 residues. Germline V CDR1 and CDR2: MNHNS, SASEGT. CDR3 amino acids: CASSPLRPGSNYGYTF. DNA of the CDR3: TGTGCCAGCAGTCCCCTTCGGCCGGGATCGAACTATGGCTACACCTTC.

V and J are TRBV6-8 and TRBJ1-4; D is ambiguous. The CDR3 runs 15 residues. The V gene lost 1 base and the J gene lost 9 bases, with 15 bases spanning the gap. Germline V gives CDR1 MNHGY, CDR2 SAAAGT. In DNA, the CDR3 is TGTGCCAGCAGTTACTTCCGGGAGGTTCCACAAAAACTGTTTTTT. Encoded protein: CASSYFREVPQKLFF.

This clonotype was seen a handful of times. DNA of the CDR3: TGTGCCAGCAGTGAAGAGGCAGGGGGGCCAGATACGCAGTATTTT. This sequence encodes CASSEEAGGPDTQYF. J is TRBJ2-3 and V is TRBV6-1; D may be TRBD1 (7 bases). Deletions cut 1 base from V and 4 bases from J, with 12 bases between. Per germline, CDR1 MNHNS and CDR2 SASEGT. The CDR3 spans 15 residues.

This clonotype was counted at least ten times. The V and J genes are TRBV12-3 or TRBV12-4 and TRBJ1-2; no clear D. The CDR3 contains 14 residues. Trimming left V 0 bases short and J 8 bases short, with 13 bases between. The CDR3 spells CASSLARRVGGYTF. The CDR3 coding sequence is TGTGCCAGCAGTTTAGCGCGGAGGGTCGGCGGCTACACCTTC.

The chain uses TRBV12-5 and TRBJ2-3, with D perhaps assigned TRBD1 or TRBD2 (5 bases each). V was trimmed by 2 bases and J by 4 bases, leaving 10 bases between them. Germline-derived CDR1 and CDR2 are LGHNT and FRNRAP. The length of the CDR3 is 14 residues. For the CDR3, the DNA is TGTGCTAGTGGTTTGAGCCAGGGACCAGATACGCAGTATTTT. This translates into CASGLSQGPDTQYF.

This clonotype is judged large. The V and J genes are TRBV6-1 and TRBJ2-1, with TRBD2 matching 10 bases. The trim removed 5 bases at V and 3 bases at J, leaving 1 base unmatched. The germline gives CDR1 MNHNS, CDR2 SASEGT. The CDR3 loop spans 14 amino acids. The CDR3 bases are TGTGCCAGCAGTTCTAGCGGGGGCTACAATGAGCAGTTCTTC. Translating gives CASSSSGGYNEQFF.